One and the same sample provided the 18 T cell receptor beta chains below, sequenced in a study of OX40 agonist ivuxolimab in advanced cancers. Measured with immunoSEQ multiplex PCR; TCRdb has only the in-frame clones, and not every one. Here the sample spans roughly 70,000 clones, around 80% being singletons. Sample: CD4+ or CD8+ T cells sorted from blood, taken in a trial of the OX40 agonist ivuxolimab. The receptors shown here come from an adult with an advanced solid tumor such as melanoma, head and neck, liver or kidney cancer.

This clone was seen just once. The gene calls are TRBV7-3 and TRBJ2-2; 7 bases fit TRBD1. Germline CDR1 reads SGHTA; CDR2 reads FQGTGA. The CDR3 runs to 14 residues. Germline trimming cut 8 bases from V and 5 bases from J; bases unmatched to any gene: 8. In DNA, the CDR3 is TGTGCCAGCCGGGAACAGGGGAGTACCGGGGAGCTGTTTTTT. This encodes CASREQGSTGELFF. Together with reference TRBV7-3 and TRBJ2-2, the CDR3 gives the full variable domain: GAGVSQTPSNKVTEKGKYVELRCDPISGHTALYWYRQSLGQGPEFLIYFQGTGAADDSGLPNDRFFAVRPEGSVSTLKIQRTERGDSAVYLCASREQGSTGELFFGEGSRLTVL.

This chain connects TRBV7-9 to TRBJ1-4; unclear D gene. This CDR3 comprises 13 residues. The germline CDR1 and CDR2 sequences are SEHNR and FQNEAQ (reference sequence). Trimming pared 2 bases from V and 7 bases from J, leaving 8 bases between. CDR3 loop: CASSLNGVEKLFF. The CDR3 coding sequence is TGTGCCAGCAGCTTAAATGGGGTTGAAAAACTGTTTTTT.

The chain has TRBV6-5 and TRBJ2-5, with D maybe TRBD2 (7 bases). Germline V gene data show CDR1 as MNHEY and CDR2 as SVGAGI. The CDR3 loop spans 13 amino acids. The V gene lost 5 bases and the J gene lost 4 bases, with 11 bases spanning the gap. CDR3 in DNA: TGTGCCAGCAGTCGTGGGGGGGCAGAGACCCAGTACTTC. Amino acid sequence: CASSRGGAETQYF.

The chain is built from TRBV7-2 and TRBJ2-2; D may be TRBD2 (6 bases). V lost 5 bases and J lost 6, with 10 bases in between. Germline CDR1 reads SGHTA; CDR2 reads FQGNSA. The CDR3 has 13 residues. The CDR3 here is CASSVREAGELFF. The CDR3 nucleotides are TGTGCCAGCAGCGTCAGGGAGGCCGGGGAGCTGTTTTTT. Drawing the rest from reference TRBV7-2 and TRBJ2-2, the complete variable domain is GAGVSQSPSNKVTEKGKDVELRCDPISGHTALYWYRQSLGQGLEFLIYFQGNSAPDKSGLPSDRFSAERTGGSVSTLTIQRTQQEDSAVYLCASSVREAGELFFGEGSRLTVL.

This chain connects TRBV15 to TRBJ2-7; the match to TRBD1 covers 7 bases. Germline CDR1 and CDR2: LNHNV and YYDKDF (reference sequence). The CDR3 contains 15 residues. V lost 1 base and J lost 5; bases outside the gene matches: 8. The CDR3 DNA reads TGTGCCACCAGCAGAGGAGACAGGGATCCTGACGAGCAGTACTTC. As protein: CATSRGDRDPDEQYF.

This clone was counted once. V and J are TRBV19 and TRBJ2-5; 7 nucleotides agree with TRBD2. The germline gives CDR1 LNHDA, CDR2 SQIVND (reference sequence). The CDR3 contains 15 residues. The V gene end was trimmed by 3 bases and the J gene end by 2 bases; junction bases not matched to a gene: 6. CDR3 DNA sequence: TGTGCCAGTAGTATCAGGTCGGGACTACAAGAGACCCAGTACTTC. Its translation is CASSIRSGLQETQYF.

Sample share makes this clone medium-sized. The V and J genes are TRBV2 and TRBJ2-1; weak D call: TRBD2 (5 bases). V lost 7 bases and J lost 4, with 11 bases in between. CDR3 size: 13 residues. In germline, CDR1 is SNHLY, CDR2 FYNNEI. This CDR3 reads CASTREIYNEQFF. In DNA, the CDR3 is TGTGCCAGCACGAGGGAAATTTACAATGAGCAGTTCTTC.

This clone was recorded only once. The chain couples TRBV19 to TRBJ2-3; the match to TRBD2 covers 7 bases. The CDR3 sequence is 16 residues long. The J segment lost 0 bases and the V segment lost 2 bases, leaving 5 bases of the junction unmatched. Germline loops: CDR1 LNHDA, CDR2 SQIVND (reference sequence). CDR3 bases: TGTGCCAGTAGTATAACAGCGGGAAGAAGCACAGATACGCAGTATTTT. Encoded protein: CASSITAGRSTDTQYF.

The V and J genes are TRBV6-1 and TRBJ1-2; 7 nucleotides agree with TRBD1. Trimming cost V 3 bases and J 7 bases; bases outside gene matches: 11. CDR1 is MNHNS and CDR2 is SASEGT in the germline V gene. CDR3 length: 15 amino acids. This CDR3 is CASSDRAGGDVGYTF. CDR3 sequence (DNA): TGTGCCAGCAGTGATAGGGCAGGGGGAGATGTTGGCTACACCTTC.

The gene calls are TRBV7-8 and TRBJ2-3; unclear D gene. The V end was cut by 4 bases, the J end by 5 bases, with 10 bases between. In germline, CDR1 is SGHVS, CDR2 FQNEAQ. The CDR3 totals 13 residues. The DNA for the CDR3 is TGTGCCAGCAGCTCGGCCGTTCAAGATACGCAGTATTTT. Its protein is CASSSAVQDTQYF.

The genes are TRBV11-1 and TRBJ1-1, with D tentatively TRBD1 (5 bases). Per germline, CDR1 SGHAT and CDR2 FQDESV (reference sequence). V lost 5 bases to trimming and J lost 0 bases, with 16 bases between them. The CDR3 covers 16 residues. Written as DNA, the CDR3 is TGTGCCAGCAGCCGGTCAATGGGGGAACTGAACACTGAAGCTTTCTTT. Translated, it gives CASSRSMGELNTEAFF.

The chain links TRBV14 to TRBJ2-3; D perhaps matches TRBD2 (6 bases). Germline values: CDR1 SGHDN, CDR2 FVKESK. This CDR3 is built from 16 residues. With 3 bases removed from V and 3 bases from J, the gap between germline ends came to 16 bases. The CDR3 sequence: CASSQRRGWGTDTQYF. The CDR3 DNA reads TGTGCCAGCAGCCAGCGCCGGGGGTGGGGGACAGATACGCAGTATTTT.

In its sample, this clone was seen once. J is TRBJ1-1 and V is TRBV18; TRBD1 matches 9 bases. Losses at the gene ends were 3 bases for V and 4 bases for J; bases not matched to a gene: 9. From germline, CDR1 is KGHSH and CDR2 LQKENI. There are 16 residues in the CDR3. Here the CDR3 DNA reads TGTGCCAGCTCACCCGGGACAGGGAGGATGGGCACTGAAGCTTTCTTT. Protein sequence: CASSPGTGRMGTEAFF.

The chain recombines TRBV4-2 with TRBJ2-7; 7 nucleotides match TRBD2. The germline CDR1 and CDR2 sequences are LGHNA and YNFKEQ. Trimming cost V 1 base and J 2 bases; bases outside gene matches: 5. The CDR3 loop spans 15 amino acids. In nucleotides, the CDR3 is TGTGCCAGCAGCCAAGGGGAGGGAGCTACCTACGAGCAGTACTTC. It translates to CASSQGEGATYEQYF.

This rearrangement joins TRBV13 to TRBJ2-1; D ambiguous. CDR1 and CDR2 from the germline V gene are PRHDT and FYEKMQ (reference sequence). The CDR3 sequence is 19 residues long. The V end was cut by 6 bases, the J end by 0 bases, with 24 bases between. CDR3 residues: CASRLTFSFNYSSYNEQFF. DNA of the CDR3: TGTGCCAGCAGGCTCACTTTTTCCTTCAACTACAGCTCCTACAATGAGCAGTTCTTC. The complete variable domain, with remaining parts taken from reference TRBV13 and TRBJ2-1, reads AAGVIQSPRHLIKEKRETATLKCYPIPRHDTVYWYQQGPGQDPQFLISFYEKMQSDKGSIPDRFSAQQFSDYHSELNMSSLELGDSALYFCASRLTFSFNYSSYNEQFFGPGTRLTVL.

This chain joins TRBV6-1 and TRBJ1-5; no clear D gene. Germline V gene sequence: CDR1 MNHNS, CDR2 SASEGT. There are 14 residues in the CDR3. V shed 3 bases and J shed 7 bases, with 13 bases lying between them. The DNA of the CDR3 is TGTGCCAGCAGTGAGTCGTTTGGGGTACAGCCCCAGCATTTT. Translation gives CASSESFGVQPQHF.

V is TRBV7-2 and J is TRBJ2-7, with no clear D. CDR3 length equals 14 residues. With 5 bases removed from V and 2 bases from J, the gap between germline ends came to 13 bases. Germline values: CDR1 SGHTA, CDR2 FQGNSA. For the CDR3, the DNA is TGTGCCAGCAGCCCAAACCTAAACACCTACGAGCAGTACTTC. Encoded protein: CASSPNLNTYEQYF.

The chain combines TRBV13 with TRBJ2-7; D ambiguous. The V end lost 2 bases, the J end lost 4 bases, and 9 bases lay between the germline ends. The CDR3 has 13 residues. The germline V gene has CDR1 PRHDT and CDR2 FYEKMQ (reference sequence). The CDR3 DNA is TGTGCCAGCAGCTTATTCCGCGGATACGAGCAGTACTTC. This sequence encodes CASSLFRGYEQYF. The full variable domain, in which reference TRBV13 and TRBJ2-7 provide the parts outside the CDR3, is AAGVIQSPRHLIKEKRETATLKCYPIPRHDTVYWYQQGPGQDPQFLISFYEKMQSDKGSIPDRFSAQQFSDYHSELNMSSLELGDSALYFCASSLFRGYEQYFGPGTRLTVT.